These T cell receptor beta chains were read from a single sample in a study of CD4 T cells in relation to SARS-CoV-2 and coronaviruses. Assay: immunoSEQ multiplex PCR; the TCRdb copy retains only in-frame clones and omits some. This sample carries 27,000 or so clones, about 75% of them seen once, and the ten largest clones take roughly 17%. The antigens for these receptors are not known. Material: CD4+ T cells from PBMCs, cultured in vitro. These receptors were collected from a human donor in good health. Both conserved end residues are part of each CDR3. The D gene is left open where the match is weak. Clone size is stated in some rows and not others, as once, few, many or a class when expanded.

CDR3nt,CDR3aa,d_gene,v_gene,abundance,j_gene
TGTGCCAGCAGCTTGGTAGTCTCTGGGGCCAACGTCCTGACTTTC,CASSLVVSGANVLTF,.,TRBV5-6,.,TRBJ2-6
TGTGCCAGCAGCGGACAGAGCTATGGCTACACCTTC,CASSGQSYGYTF,.,TRBV6-5,.,TRBJ1-2
TGTGCCAGCAGCCAACCGGGGGACGTTTCGGGCTACACCTTC,CASSQPGDVSGYTF,.,TRBV14,.,TRBJ1-2
TGTGCCAGCAGTCAGCCGACTAGCGGGAGGGCCGGGGAGACCCAGTACTTC,CASSQPTSGRAGETQYF,TRBD2,TRBV6-2/TRBV6-3,.,TRBJ2-5
TGTGCCATCAACCCGGGACAGGGGAGGAAAGGTTCCTACGAGCAGTACTTC,CAINPGQGRKGSYEQYF,TRBD1,TRBV10-3,.,TRBJ2-7
TGTGCCAGCAGCCAGGGAAGACAGTCCACCGGGGAGCTGTTTTTT,CASSQGRQSTGELFF,.,TRBV4-2,.,TRBJ2-2
TGTGCCAGCAGGCAGACTAGCGGGGGCTCTGACACCGGGGAGCTGTTTTTT,CASRQTSGGSDTGELFF,TRBD2,TRBV7-2,.,TRBJ2-2
TGTGCCAGCAGCCCCGACGGAGGGTCTGGGGCCAACGTCCTGACTTTC,CASSPDGGSGANVLTF,.,TRBV7-2,few,TRBJ2-6
TGTGCCAGCAGCTCGAGGGACAGGGGATCACCCCTCCACTTT,CASSSRDRGSPLHF,TRBD1,TRBV7-2,.,TRBJ1-6
TGTGCCAGCAAGTCCGGGCAGCTTACCTATGGCTACACCTTC,CASKSGQLTYGYTF,.,TRBV2,once,TRBJ1-2
TGTGCCAGTAGTTATCAGTCCTCAGCAAGGGAGACCCAGTACTTC,CASSYQSSARETQYF,.,TRBV19,.,TRBJ2-5
TGTGCCAGCAGCGTAGGGCTAGCGGGAGGCGGGTATGAGCAGTTCTTC,CASSVGLAGGGYEQFF,TRBD2,TRBV9,once,TRBJ2-1
TGTGCCAGCTCACCACGAGTGGACGAGCAGTACTTC,CASSPRVDEQYF,.,TRBV18,.,TRBJ2-7
TGTGCCAGCAGCCTGCGGGACCCTAAGGGGCAGTATTTT,CASSLRDPKGQYF,.,TRBV7-8,.,TRBJ2-3
TGTGCCAGCAGTGAAGCGAGTCTGGGCTTT,CASSEASLGF,.,TRBV2,.,TRBJ1-1
TGTGCCAGCAGTCAGCTTAGCTCCTACAATGAGCAGTTCTTC,CASSQLSSYNEQFF,.,TRBV6-5,once,TRBJ2-1
TGTGCCAGCAGCTCAGGTCCCACCGGGGAGCTGTTTTTT,CASSSGPTGELFF,.,TRBV7-3,few,TRBJ2-2
TGCGCCAGCAGTGAGTCATATACAGGACGTGAAGCTTTCTTT,CASSESYTGREAFF,.,TRBV10-2,.,TRBJ1-1
TGTGCCAGCAGTTACGGGACAGCCCGGGAGACCCAGTACTTC,CASSYGTARETQYF,TRBD1,TRBV6-5,.,TRBJ2-5
TGTGCCAGCAGTGAAGTGGAACCAGGGTGGGCAACTAATGAAAAACTGTTTTTT,CASSEVEPGWATNEKLFF,.,TRBV6-1,.,TRBJ1-4
TGTGCCAGCAGCTCACCAGGGTTTAACTATGGCTACACCTTC,CASSSPGFNYGYTF,.,TRBV7-9,.,TRBJ1-2
TGTGCCAGCTCACCACCGAACAGGGGAAATGAGCAGTTCTTC,CASSPPNRGNEQFF,TRBD1,TRBV18,few,TRBJ2-1
TGTGCCAGCAGCTTGGGGTTGAGGGAGGATACGCAGTATTTT,CASSLGLREDTQYF,.,TRBV5-4,.,TRBJ2-3
TGTGCCAGCAGCTTGGGCACCCAGGTTCTATTAGAGACCCAGTACTTC,CASSLGTQVLLETQYF,.,TRBV5-8,.,TRBJ2-5
TGCGCCAGCAGCTTGGGGACTAGCGGAACCACAGATACGCAGTATTTT,CASSLGTSGTTDTQYF,TRBD2,TRBV5-1,once,TRBJ2-3
TGTGCCAGCAGTAACCTGAGACAGGGGAAAGATACGCAGTATTTT,CASSNLRQGKDTQYF,TRBD1,TRBV6-2/TRBV6-3,.,TRBJ2-3
TGTGCCAGCACCTCTCGGGACACCTTAAACTATGGCTACACCTTC,CASTSRDTLNYGYTF,.,TRBV6-5,.,TRBJ1-2
TGCGCCAGCAGCCTACAGGGTAACACTGAAGCTTTCTTT,CASSLQGNTEAFF,.,TRBV4-3,.,TRBJ1-1
TGCAGCGCCCGAATGGGGGATGCAGATACGCAGTATTTT,CSARMGDADTQYF,.,TRBV29-1,few,TRBJ2-3
TGTGCCAGCAGCTTCTCATCAGATACGCAGTATTTT,CASSFSSDTQYF,.,TRBV7-9,.,TRBJ2-3
TGTGCCAGCAGCCCAGGGAGGGGTGTCCAAGAGACCCAGTACTTC,CASSPGRGVQETQYF,TRBD2,TRBV6-6,.,TRBJ2-5
TGTGCCAGCAGCCCTTATAAAGGTGAGCAGTTCTTC,CASSPYKGEQFF,.,TRBV3-1/TRBV3-2,.,TRBJ2-1
TGTGCCAGTAGTATACGATTCGATGAGCAGTTCTTC,CASSIRFDEQFF,.,TRBV19,.,TRBJ2-1
TGTGCCAGCAGCCCCCGCCGCGGCGGGCAATTTAGTGAGCAGTTCTTC,CASSPRRGGQFSEQFF,.,TRBV7-8,.,TRBJ2-1
TGTGCCAGCAGCTTAGGGCGGCGGGACTCTGGAAACACCATATATTTT,CASSLGRRDSGNTIYF,.,TRBV7-7,.,TRBJ1-3
TGCGCCAGCAGGAGGCAGATGAACACCGGGGAGCTGTTTTTT,CASRRQMNTGELFF,.,TRBV5-1,.,TRBJ2-2
TGTGCCAGCAGTTTATACCAGGGGGCTAGATCACCCCTCCACTTT,CASSLYQGARSPLHF,TRBD1,TRBV27,once,TRBJ1-6
TGTGCCAGCTCACCCTACGGGACAGGGGTTAACAATGAGCAGTTCTTC,CASSPYGTGVNNEQFF,TRBD1,TRBV18,.,TRBJ2-1
TGTGCCAGCAGCTCCCTAGGGGGACAGGGTATGGACGAGCAGTACTTC,CASSSLGGQGMDEQYF,TRBD1,TRBV7-9,.,TRBJ2-7
TGCGCCAGCAGCCCCGCGGGGAGACAATACAATGAGCAGTTCTTC,CASSPAGRQYNEQFF,.,TRBV4-3,.,TRBJ2-1
TGTGCCGTCGAACTAGTTTTCTTTCAGTTCTTC,CAVELVFFQFF,.,TRBV6-5,few,TRBJ2-1
TGTGCCAGCAGCCAAGGAGGCAGGGTATCGACCGAGCAGTTCTTC,CASSQGGRVSTEQFF,.,TRBV3-1/TRBV3-2,few,TRBJ2-1
TGTGCCAGCAGCAACACCATGAACACTGAAGCTTTCTTT,CASSNTMNTEAFF,.,TRBV7-9,once,TRBJ1-1
TGCAGTGCTAGTGGTGCCGGACAGAACACTGAAGCTTTCTTT,CSASGAGQNTEAFF,.,TRBV20-1,once,TRBJ1-1
TGTGCCAGCAGTCCCCGGACAGGGAACACTGAAGCTTTCTTT,CASSPRTGNTEAFF,TRBD1,TRBV2,.,TRBJ1-1
TGTGCCAGCAGTTTAGAGCAGGGGGCAAGAACTGAAGCTTTCTTT,CASSLEQGARTEAFF,TRBD1,TRBV28,few,TRBJ1-1
TGTGCCAGCAGCGGACAGGTTTTGAACACTGAAGCTTTCTTT,CASSGQVLNTEAFF,TRBD1,TRBV6-2/TRBV6-3,.,TRBJ1-1
TGTGCCAGCAGCGGGGGGGTCTATGGCTACACCTTC,CASSGGVYGYTF,.,TRBV7-2,.,TRBJ1-2
TGTGCCAGCAGTTTAGCCCTACAGGCTCGGCCTTTCTTT,CASSLALQARPFF,.,TRBV12-3/TRBV12-4,.,TRBJ1-1
TGTGCCAGCAGCCCCAGCCTCAGCGGGAGCCTCACCGGGGAGCTGTTTTTT,CASSPSLSGSLTGELFF,TRBD2,TRBV7-3,.,TRBJ2-2
TGTGCCAGCAGCTTAGTCGGACAGGGTATGAAGACCCAGTACTTC,CASSLVGQGMKTQYF,TRBD1,TRBV7-9,.,TRBJ2-5
TGTGCCAGCAGCCGACAGGGGTCGAACACCGGGGAGCTGTTTTTT,CASSRQGSNTGELFF,TRBD1,TRBV6-5,.,TRBJ2-2